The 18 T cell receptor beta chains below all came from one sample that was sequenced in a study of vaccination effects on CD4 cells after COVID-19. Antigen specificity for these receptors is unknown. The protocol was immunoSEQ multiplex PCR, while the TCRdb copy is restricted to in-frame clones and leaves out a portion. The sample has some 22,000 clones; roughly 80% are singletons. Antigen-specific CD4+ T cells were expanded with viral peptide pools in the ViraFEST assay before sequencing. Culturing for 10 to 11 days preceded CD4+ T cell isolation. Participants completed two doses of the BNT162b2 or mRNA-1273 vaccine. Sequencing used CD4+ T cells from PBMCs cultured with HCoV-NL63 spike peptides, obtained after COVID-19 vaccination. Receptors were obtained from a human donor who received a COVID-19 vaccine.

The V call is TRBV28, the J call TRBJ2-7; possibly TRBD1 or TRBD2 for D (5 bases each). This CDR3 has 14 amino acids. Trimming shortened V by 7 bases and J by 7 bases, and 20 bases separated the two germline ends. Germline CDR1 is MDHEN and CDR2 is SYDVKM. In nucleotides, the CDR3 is TGTGCCAGCAACCCGGGACCGTCCGTAGGGGAGCAGTACTTC. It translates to CASNPGPSVGEQYF.

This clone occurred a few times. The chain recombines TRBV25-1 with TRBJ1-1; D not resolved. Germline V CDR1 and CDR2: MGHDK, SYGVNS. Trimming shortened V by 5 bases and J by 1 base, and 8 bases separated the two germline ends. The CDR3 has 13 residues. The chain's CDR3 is CASSLSGNTEAFF. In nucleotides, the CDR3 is TGTGCCAGCAGTCTAAGCGGGAACACTGAAGCTTTCTTT. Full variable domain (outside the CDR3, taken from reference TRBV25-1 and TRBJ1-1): EADIYQTPRYLVIGTGKKITLECSQTMGHDKMYWYQQDPGMELHLIHYSYGVNSTEKGDLSSESTVSRIRTEHFPLTLESARPSHTSQYLCASSLSGNTEAFFGQGTRLTVV.

The CDR3 region is CASSSRTGGAYEQYF. DNA of the CDR3: TGTGCCAGCAGCTCCCGGACAGGGGGCGCGTACGAGCAGTACTTC. The chain joins TRBV11-2 to TRBJ2-7; TRBD1 matches 11 bases. Losses at the gene ends were 4 bases for V and 4 bases for J; bases not matched to a gene: 6. Germline CDR1 reads SGHAT; CDR2 reads FQNNGV. The CDR3 contains 15 residues.

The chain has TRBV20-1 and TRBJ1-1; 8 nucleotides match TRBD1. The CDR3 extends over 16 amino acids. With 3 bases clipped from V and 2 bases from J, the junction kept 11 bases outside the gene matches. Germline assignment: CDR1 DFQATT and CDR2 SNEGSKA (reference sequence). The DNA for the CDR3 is TGCAGTGCTAGTTCCATCCAGGGGGCGCAAAACACTGAAGCTTTCTTT. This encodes CSASSIQGAQNTEAFF.

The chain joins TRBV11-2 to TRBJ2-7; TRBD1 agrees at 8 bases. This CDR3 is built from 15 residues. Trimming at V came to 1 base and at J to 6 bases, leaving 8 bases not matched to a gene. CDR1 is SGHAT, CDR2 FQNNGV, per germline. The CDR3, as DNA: TGTGCCAGCAGCTTAGTTGGGCAGGGGGCTGTCGAGCAGTACTTC. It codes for CASSLVGQGAVEQYF.

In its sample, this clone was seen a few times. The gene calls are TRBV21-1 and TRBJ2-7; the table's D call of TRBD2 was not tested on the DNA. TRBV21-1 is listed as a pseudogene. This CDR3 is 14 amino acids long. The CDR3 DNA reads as TGTGCCAGCAGCGGCGGGGCAACCCCCTACGAGCAGTACTTC. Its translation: CASSGGATPYEQYF.

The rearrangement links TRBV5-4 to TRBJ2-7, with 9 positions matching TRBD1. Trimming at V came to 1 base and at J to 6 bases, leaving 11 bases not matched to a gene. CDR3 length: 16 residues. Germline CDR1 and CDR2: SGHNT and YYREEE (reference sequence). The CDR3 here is CASSLFFGTGRVEQYF. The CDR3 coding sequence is TGTGCCAGCAGCTTGTTTTTCGGGACAGGGAGGGTCGAGCAGTACTTC.

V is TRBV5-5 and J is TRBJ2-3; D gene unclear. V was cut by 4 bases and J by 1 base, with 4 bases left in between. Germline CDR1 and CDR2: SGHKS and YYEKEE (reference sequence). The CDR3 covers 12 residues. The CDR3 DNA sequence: TGTGCCAGCAGCACCGGCACAGATACGCAGTATTTT. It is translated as CASSTGTDTQYF.

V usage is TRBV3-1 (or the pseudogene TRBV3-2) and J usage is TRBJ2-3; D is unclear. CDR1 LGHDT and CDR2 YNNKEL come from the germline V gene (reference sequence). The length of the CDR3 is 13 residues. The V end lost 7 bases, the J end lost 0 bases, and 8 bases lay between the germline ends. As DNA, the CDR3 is TGTGCCAGCAATCAGACTAGCACAGATACGCAGTATTTT. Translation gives CASNQTSTDTQYF.

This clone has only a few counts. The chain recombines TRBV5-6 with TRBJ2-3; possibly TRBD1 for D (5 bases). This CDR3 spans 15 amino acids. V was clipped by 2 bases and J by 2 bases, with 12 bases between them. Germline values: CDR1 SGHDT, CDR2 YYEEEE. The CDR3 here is CASSLRQDNTDTQYF. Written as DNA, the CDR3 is TGTGCCAGCAGCTTAAGGCAGGACAACACAGATACGCAGTATTTT.

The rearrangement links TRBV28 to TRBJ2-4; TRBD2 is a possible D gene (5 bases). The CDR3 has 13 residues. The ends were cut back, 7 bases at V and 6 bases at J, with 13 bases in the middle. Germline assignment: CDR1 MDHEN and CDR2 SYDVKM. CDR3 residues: CASTLSRGNIQYF. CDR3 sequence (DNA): TGTGCCAGCACTCTGAGTCGGGGAAACATTCAGTACTTC. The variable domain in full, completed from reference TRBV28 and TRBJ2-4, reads DVKVTQSSRYLVKRTGEKVFLECVQDMDHENMFWYRQDPGLGLRLIYFSYDVKMKEKGDIPEGYSVSREKKERFSLILESASTNQTSMYLCASTLSRGNIQYFGAGTRLSVL.

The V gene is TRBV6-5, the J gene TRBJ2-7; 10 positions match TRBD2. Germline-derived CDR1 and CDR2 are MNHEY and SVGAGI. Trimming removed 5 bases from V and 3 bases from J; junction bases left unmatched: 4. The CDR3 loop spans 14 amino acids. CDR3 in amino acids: CASSILAGFYEQYF. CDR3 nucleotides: TGTGCCAGCAGTATACTAGCGGGATTCTACGAGCAGTACTTC.

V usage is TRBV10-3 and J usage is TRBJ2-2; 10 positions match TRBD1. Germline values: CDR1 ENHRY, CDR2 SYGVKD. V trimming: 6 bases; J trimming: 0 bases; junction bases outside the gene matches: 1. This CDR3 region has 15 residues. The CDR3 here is CAIRTGGANTGELFF. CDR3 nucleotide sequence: TGTGCCATCAGGACAGGGGGCGCGAACACCGGGGAGCTGTTTTTT.

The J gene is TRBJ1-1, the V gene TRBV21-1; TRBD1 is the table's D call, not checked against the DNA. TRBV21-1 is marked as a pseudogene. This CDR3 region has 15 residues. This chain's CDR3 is CASSTQQGANTEAFF. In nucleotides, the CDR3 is TGTGCCAGCAGCACCCAACAGGGGGCTAACACTGAAGCTTTCTTT.

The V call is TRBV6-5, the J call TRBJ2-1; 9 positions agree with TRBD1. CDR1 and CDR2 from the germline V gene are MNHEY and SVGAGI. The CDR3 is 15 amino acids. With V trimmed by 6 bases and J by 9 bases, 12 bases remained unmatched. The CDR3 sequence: CASSRDRVALSEQFF. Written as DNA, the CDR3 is TGTGCCAGCAGCCGGGACAGGGTTGCCCTAAGTGAGCAGTTCTTC.

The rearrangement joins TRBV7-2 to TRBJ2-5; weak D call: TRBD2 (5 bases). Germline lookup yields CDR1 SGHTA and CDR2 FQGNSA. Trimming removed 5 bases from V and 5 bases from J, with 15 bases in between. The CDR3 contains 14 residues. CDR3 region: CASSPGMGGETQYF. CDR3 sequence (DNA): TGTGCCAGCAGCCCCGGGATGGGCGGGGAGACCCAGTACTTC.

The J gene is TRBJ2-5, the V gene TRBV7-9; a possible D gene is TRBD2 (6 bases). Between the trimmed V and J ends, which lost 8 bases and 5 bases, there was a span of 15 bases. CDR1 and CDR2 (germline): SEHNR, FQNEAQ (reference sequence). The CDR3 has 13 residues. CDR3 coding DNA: TGTGCCAGCGGGTCTAGCGAGGAGGAGACCCAGTACTTC. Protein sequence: CASGSSEEETQYF. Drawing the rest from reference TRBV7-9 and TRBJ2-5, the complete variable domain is DTGVSQNPRHKITKRGQNVTFRCDPISEHNRLYWYRQTLGQGPEFLTYFQNEAQLEKSRLLSDRFSAERPKGSFSTLEIQRTEQGDSAMYLCASGSSEEETQYFGPGTRLLVL.

The CDR3 nucleotides are TGTGCCTGGAGTGTACTTACAGGGGGGGATCGCACTGAAGCTTTCTTT. Protein: CAWSVLTGGDRTEAFF. The rearrangement joins TRBV30 to TRBJ1-1; 8 nucleotides align to TRBD1. This CDR3 region has 16 residues. J lost 4 bases, V lost 0 bases, and 10 bases had no gene match. Germline V gene sequence: CDR1 GTSNPN, CDR2 SVGIG (reference sequence).